Listed below are T cell receptor beta chains from one sample, sequenced in a study of shared clonotypes between healthy human individuals. Data came from immunoSEQ multiplex PCR; TCRdb stores just in-frame clones and leaves some out. The table has nearly 2 million clones, about 94% seen once. Sequencing was carried out using naive CD8+ T cells sorted from blood. The receptors were sampled from a man aged 18 to 30 in good health. Each CDR3 is given with its conserved first and last residue. D genes are given only for firm matches. Rows may omit the clone size; those that give it use once, few, many or a size class.

TRBV19,-,-,TRBJ2-7,CASSPMAANYEQYF,TGTGCCAGTAGCCCCATGGCGGCCAATTACGAGCAGTACTTC
TRBV6-6,TRBD2,-,TRBJ2-1,CASSFMTSANEQFF,TGTGCCAGCAGTTTTATGACTAGCGCCAATGAGCAGTTCTTC
TRBV13,-,-,TRBJ1-1,CASSAEGVWVNTEAFF,TGTGCCAGCAGCGCGGAAGGGGTATGGGTGAACACTGAAGCTTTCTTT
TRBV15,-,-,TRBJ2-5,CATSREAQETQYF,TGTGCCACCAGCAGAGAGGCGCAAGAGACCCAGTACTTC
TRBV6-5,TRBD1,-,TRBJ1-5,CASSGQGPDNQPQHF,TGTGCCAGCAGTGGACAGGGCCCTGATAATCAGCCCCAGCATTTT
TRBV7-8,TRBD1,-,TRBJ2-1,CASSLEPGGAYNEQFF,TGTGCCAGCAGCTTAGAACCAGGGGGCGCCTACAATGAGCAGTTCTTC
TRBV9,-,-,TRBJ1-1,CASSVAVGGNLNTEAFF,TGTGCCAGCAGCGTAGCTGTGGGAGGAAACTTGAACACTGAAGCTTTCTTT
TRBV15,-,-,TRBJ1-4,CATSRVTPPNEKLFF,TGTGCCACCAGCAGAGTAACGCCACCTAATGAAAAACTGTTTTTT
TRBV5-6,-,-,TRBJ1-1,CASSLAQGGEAFF,TGTGCCAGCAGCCTCGCCCAAGGGGGTGAAGCTTTCTTT
TRBV5-8,-,-,TRBJ2-5,CASSLVLESPAQTQYF,TGTGCCAGCAGCTTGGTCCTCGAATCTCCGGCCCAGACCCAGTACTTC
TRBV28,-,-,TRBJ1-1,CASGGDSSFFVAEAFF,TGTGCCAGCGGGGGAGACAGTTCTTTCTTTGTCGCTGAAGCTTTCTTT
TRBV27,TRBD1,-,TRBJ2-7,CASSVSGGRYEQYF,TGTGCCAGCAGCGTTTCAGGGGGCAGGTACGAGCAGTACTTC
TRBV4-3,TRBD2,-,TRBJ2-2,CASSQAGTSGYTGELFF,TGCGCCAGCAGCCAAGCCGGGACTAGCGGGTACACCGGGGAGCTGTTTTTT
TRBV19,-,-,TRBJ2-7,CASSIGEAFSYEQYF,TGTGCCAGTAGTATTGGGGAGGCCTTCTCCTACGAGCAGTACTTC
TRBV29-1,-,few,TRBJ1-5,CSVGADQPQHF,TGCAGCGTTGGGGCTGATCAGCCCCAGCATTTT
TRBV27,TRBD2,-,TRBJ2-7,CASSAGLAGVFRYEQYF,TGTGCCAGCAGTGCGGGACTAGCGGGAGTCTTTCGCTACGAGCAGTACTTC
TRBV7-6,-,-,TRBJ1-1,CASSLIGGLGTEAFF,TGTGCCAGCAGCTTGATAGGGGGGCTCGGCACTGAAGCTTTCTTT
TRBV7-8,TRBD1,-,TRBJ2-7,CASSHRDRVPYEQYF,TGTGCCAGCAGCCACCGGGACAGGGTGCCCTACGAGCAGTACTTC
TRBV7-9,-,-,TRBJ2-2,CASSHGREHYTGELFF,TGTGCCAGCAGCCATGGACGGGAACACTACACCGGGGAGCTGTTTTTT
TRBV2,-,once,TRBJ1-1,CASLVGNTEAFF,TGTGCCAGCCTGGTCGGGAACACTGAAGCTTTCTTT
TRBV19,TRBD2,-,TRBJ2-1,CASSLAEPSYNEQFF,TGTGCCAGTAGTCTAGCGGAACCCTCCTACAATGAGCAGTTCTTC
TRBV18,-,once,TRBJ2-7,CASSPSSGASYYEQYF,TGTGCCAGCTCACCATCGTCAGGGGCCTCCTACTACGAGCAGTACTTC
TRBV5-1,TRBD1,-,TRBJ2-3,CASSSLDRLQDTQYF,TGCGCCAGCAGCTCTCTGGACAGGCTTCAAGATACGCAGTATTTT
TRBV30,-,-,TRBJ1-1,CASAHRDSAFF,TGTGCCTCCGCCCACAGGGACTCAGCTTTCTTT
TRBV19,-,once,TRBJ2-7,CASSMGGHEQYF,TGTGCCAGTAGTATGGGGGGCCACGAGCAGTACTTC
TRBV7-3,-,-,TRBJ2-1,CASSPRGSSYNEQFF,TGTGCCAGCAGCCCCCGGGGGAGCTCCTACAATGAGCAGTTCTTC
TRBV7-2,-,-,TRBJ1-2,CASSFQGNYGYTF,TGTGCCAGCAGCTTTCAGGGCAACTATGGCTACACCTTC